The 26 T cell receptor beta chains in this list originate from one sample, sequenced in a study of cytomegalovirus exposure and HLA in healthy donors. The PCR was carried out with 60 Vbeta primers and 13 Jbeta primers. The data were produced by immunoSEQ multiplex PCR, yet TCRdb's version contains in-frame clones alone and is incomplete. The table lists over 120,000 clones, 65% to 85% of them singletons. Sequencing was done on a sample of PBMCs. Receptors originate from a man aged 30 to 45 in good health and CMV-seronegative.

As to this clone: The junction does not match germline at one end; this may be a read error. The J gene is TRBJ2-4, the V gene TRBV18, with 9 nucleotides matching TRBD2. This CDR3 contains 14 residues. The V gene's germline CDR1 is KGHSH and CDR2 LQKENI. CDR3 coding DNA: TGTGCCAGCTCACCAGCGACTAGCGGAAACAGTCAGTACTTC. It translates to CASSPATSGNSQYF.

The chain employs TRBV18 and TRBJ2-5; TRBD1 might be the D (5 bases). The CDR3 length is 14 residues. Germline V lookup: CDR1 KGHSH, CDR2 LQKENI. Between the trimmed V and J ends, which lost 0 bases and 1 base, there was a span of 6 bases. The CDR3 reads CASSPPDSQETQYF. CDR3 sequence (DNA): TGTGCCAGCTCACCACCCGACAGCCAAGAGACCCAGTACTTC.

This sequence joins TRBV5-1 and TRBJ2-1, with 7 bases aligning to TRBD1. The CDR3 has 16 amino acids. Germline trimming cut 4 bases from V and 10 bases from J; bases unmatched to any gene: 17. Germline CDR1 and CDR2: SGHRS and YFSETQ. CDR3 loop: CASSAAQGTPVWEQFF. The CDR3 DNA reads TGCGCCAGCAGCGCGGCACAGGGGACACCGGTGTGGGAGCAGTTCTTC.

In regard to this clone: The sample carries other DNA sequences with the same CDR3. The chain carries TRBV30 and TRBJ1-4, with 7 bases lining up with TRBD1. CDR1 and CDR2 from the germline V gene are GTSNPN and SVGIG (reference sequence). V lost 0 bases, J lost 7 bases, and 2 bases stayed unmatched. This CDR3 has 13 amino acids. The CDR3: CAWSVQGSEKLFF. CDR3 DNA: TGTGCCTGGAGTGTACAGGGGAGTGAAAAACTGTTTTTT.

The chain employs TRBV30 and TRBJ1-1; TRBD1 is a possible D gene (5 bases). V was shortened by 0 bases and J by 10 bases, with 15 bases between the two germline ends. Germline V gene lookup returns CDR1 GTSNPN and CDR2 SVGIG (reference sequence). The CDR3 runs to 13 residues. The CDR3 DNA reads as TGTGCCTGGAGTGTAGGAGGGACGAATGGAGCTTTCTTT. It codes for CAWSVGGTNGAFF.

This chain links TRBV7-6 with TRBJ2-5; 9 nucleotides line up with TRBD1. Germline CDR1 reads SGHVS; CDR2 reads FNYEAQ. There are 13 residues in the CDR3. Losses at the gene ends were 7 bases for V and 5 bases for J; bases not matched to a gene: 5. Here the CDR3 reads CASKGQGPETQYF. The CDR3 coding sequence is TGTGCCAGCAAAGGACAGGGGCCGGAGACCCAGTACTTC. The full variable domain, with the rest looked up from reference TRBV7-6 and TRBJ2-5, is GAGVSQSPRYKVTKRGQDVALRCDPISGHVSLYWYRQALGQGPEFLTYFNYEAQQDKSGLPNDRFSAERPEGSISTLTIQRTEQRDSAMYRCASKGQGPETQYFGPGTRLLVL.

The V call is TRBV7-3, the J call TRBJ2-7, with TRBD2 matching 10 bases. J gave up 2 bases and V 3 bases, and 4 bases lay outside the gene matches. The CDR3 length is 15 residues. Germline CDR1 is SGHTA and CDR2 is FQGTGA. CDR3 nucleotide sequence: TGTGCCAGCAGCTTCTCTAGCGGGGGAACCTACGAGCAGTACTTC. Residues: CASSFSSGGTYEQYF.

The V call is TRBV6-1, the J call TRBJ2-5, with D perhaps matching TRBD1 (6 bases). Trimming left V 4 bases short and J 7 bases short, with 22 bases between. Per the germline V gene, CDR1 is MNHNS and CDR2 is SASEGT. The CDR3 runs 16 residues. CDR3 in DNA: TGTGCCAGCAGTGTTACCCCTAGAGGGACAAGAGGGACCCAGTACTTC. Translated, it gives CASSVTPRGTRGTQYF.

The rearrangement joins TRBV28 to TRBJ1-1, with a weak D call TRBD1 (5 bases). This CDR3 contains 18 residues. The germline gives CDR1 MDHEN, CDR2 SYDVKM. The V end was cut by 3 bases, the J end by 3 bases, with 23 bases between. The CDR3 spells CASSFSAGTRGGYTEAFF. The DNA of the CDR3 is TGTGCCAGCAGTTTCTCCGCCGGGACCCGAGGAGGGTACACTGAAGCTTTCTTT.

V is TRBV11-2 and J is TRBJ2-5; D possibly corresponds to TRBD1 (6 bases). Trimming removed 1 base from V and 5 bases from J, with 14 bases in between. Germline V lookup: CDR1 SGHAT, CDR2 FQNNGV. CDR3 length: 15 amino acids. The CDR3 spells CASSLGAGVGETQYF. In nucleotides, the CDR3 is TGTGCCAGCAGCTTAGGAGCAGGGGTAGGGGAGACCCAGTACTTC.

About this clone: The same CDR3 also results from other DNA sequences found in this sample. This chain joins TRBV7-2 and TRBJ2-7; D might be TRBD2 (5 bases). CDR1 and CDR2 from the germline V gene are SGHTA and FQGNSA. The CDR3 sequence is 15 residues long. V was cut by 4 bases and J by 0 bases, with 13 bases left in between. This CDR3 reads CASSSSGVSSYEQYF. Written as DNA, the CDR3 is TGTGCCAGCAGCTCTTCCGGGGTAAGCTCCTACGAGCAGTACTTC.

This clone was recorded a few times. This chain uses TRBV19 with TRBJ2-1; D ambiguous. V dropped 11 bases and J dropped 5 bases, with 13 bases sitting between them. Germline CDR1 is LNHDA and CDR2 is SQIVND (reference sequence). The CDR3 extends over 12 amino acids. CDR3 sequence reads: CASRKEHNEQFF. CDR3 DNA: TGTGCCTCTCGTAAGGAGCACAATGAGCAGTTCTTC.

The CDR3 loop is CASSESSGTGAYNEQFF. The DNA of the CDR3 is TGTGCCAGCAGTGAATCCTCCGGGACAGGTGCGTACAATGAGCAGTTCTTC. V gene TRBV6-1 combines with J gene TRBJ2-1; 8 positions agree with TRBD1. The germline V gene encodes CDR1 MNHNS and CDR2 SASEGT. Unmatched junction bases numbered 10, after V lost 2 bases and J lost 4 bases. This CDR3 spans 17 amino acids.

CDR3 sequence reads: CASSPRDYKETQYF. The CDR3 DNA follows: TGTGCCAGCTCACCACGAGACTACAAAGAGACCCAGTACTTC. The V and J genes are TRBV18 and TRBJ2-5; possibly TRBD2 for D (5 bases). Germline V gene data show CDR1 as KGHSH and CDR2 as LQKENI. V was cut by 1 base and J by 3 bases, with 9 bases left in between. The CDR3 consists of 14 residues.

The V gene is TRBV28, the J gene TRBJ1-1; D unresolved. Trimming took off 5 bases at V and 4 bases at J, with 17 bases between the two ends. The CDR3 has 15 residues. CDR1 and CDR2 from the germline V gene are MDHEN and SYDVKM. The DNA of the CDR3 is TGTGCCAGCAGTGATACTCTTGGTGCCGGCACTGAAGCTTTCTTT. It encodes CASSDTLGAGTEAFF.

This chain uses TRBV5-1 with TRBJ1-5; 7 positions agree with TRBD1. The germline V gene has CDR1 SGHRS and CDR2 YFSETQ. V lost 0 bases, J lost 6 bases, and 3 bases stayed unmatched. The CDR3 is 14 residues long. CDR3 coding DNA: TGCGCCAGCAGCTTGGGGGACAGAGGTCAGCCCCAGCATTTT. This sequence encodes CASSLGDRGQPQHF.

The J gene is TRBJ1-5, the V gene TRBV7-8; TRBD1 matches 12 bases. The CDR3 contains 15 residues. Trimming removed 7 bases from V and 7 bases from J; junction bases left unmatched: 8. Germline CDR1 is SGHVS and CDR2 is FQNEAQ. In DNA form, the CDR3 reads TGTGCCAGCAAGGGGACAGGGGGCGCAGGGCAGCCCCAGCATTTT. As protein: CASKGTGGAGQPQHF.

The chain is built from TRBV30 and TRBJ1-2; 8 bases are shared with TRBD1. The CDR3 consists of 18 residues. The ends lost 0 bases at V and 0 bases at J; junction bases unmatched: 12. Germline loops: CDR1 GTSNPN, CDR2 SVGIG (reference sequence). CDR3 amino acids: CAWSVLRWDRRSNYGYTF. CDR3 DNA: TGTGCCTGGAGTGTACTACGCTGGGACAGGAGATCTAACTATGGCTACACCTTC.

In DNA form, the CDR3 reads TGTGCCAGCAGCCTCCGGGCAGGGCCAAACACCGGGGAGCTGTTTTTT. Encoded protein: CASSLRAGPNTGELFF. V gene TRBV11-2 combines with J gene TRBJ2-2; D might be TRBD1 (5 bases). The germline V gene has CDR1 SGHAT and CDR2 FQNNGV. The CDR3 is 16 residues long. Trimming cost V 5 bases and J 2 bases, with 15 bases left between them.

The V call is TRBV5-1, the J call TRBJ1-5; D is unclear. The V and J ends lost 3 bases and 7 bases respectively, with 11 bases between them. In germline, CDR1 is SGHRS, CDR2 YFSETQ. The CDR3 has 13 amino acids. The CDR3 loop is CASSSRGDQPQHF. The CDR3, as DNA: TGCGCCAGCAGCTCTCGGGGAGACCAGCCCCAGCATTTT.

J is TRBJ1-4 and V is TRBV5-1; a weak D match, TRBD1 (5 bases). CDR1 is SGHRS and CDR2 is YFSETQ in the germline V gene. V was trimmed by 4 bases and J by 2 bases, leaving 12 bases between them. The CDR3 has 15 residues. The CDR3 protein is CASSPDGGTNEKLFF. DNA of the CDR3: TGCGCCAGCAGCCCGGATGGGGGGACTAATGAAAAACTGTTTTTT.

This chain uses TRBV18 with TRBJ1-1, with D possibly TRBD1 on 5 matching bases. Between the trimmed V and J ends, which lost 0 bases and 1 base, there was a span of 6 bases. The CDR3 spans 14 residues. Looked up from germline, CDR1 is KGHSH and CDR2 is LQKENI. Here the CDR3 DNA reads TGTGCCAGCTCACCACCGGGGGGGAACACTGAAGCTTTCTTT. This encodes CASSPPGGNTEAFF.

The V call is TRBV6-4, the J call TRBJ1-5; D remains unclear. This CDR3 contains 15 residues. Trimming removed 6 bases from V and 2 bases from J, with 14 bases in between. Germline CDR1 is MRHNA and CDR2 is SNTAGT. The CDR3 region has the DNA TGTGCCAGCAGCCCCGCCGGAGGTGGCAATCAGCCCCAGCATTTT. Translation gives CASSPAGGGNQPQHF.

The chain combines TRBV28 with TRBJ1-2; D call uncertain. V was clipped by 3 bases and J by 8 bases, with 7 bases between them. The CDR3 loop spans 11 amino acids. Per germline, CDR1 MDHEN and CDR2 SYDVKM. The CDR3 DNA reads as TGTGCCAGCAGTTTGGTCGAGGGCTACACCTTC. Encoded protein: CASSLVEGYTF.

This chain links TRBV29-1 with TRBJ2-7, with D unresolved. V was clipped by 4 bases and J by 3 bases, with 10 bases between them. CDR1 and CDR2 (germline): SQVTM, ANQGSEA. The CDR3 has 12 residues. The CDR3 region is CSVVLSVYEQYF. The CDR3 nucleotides are TGCAGCGTTGTACTATCAGTCTACGAGCAGTACTTC.

The V gene is TRBV6-5, the J gene TRBJ1-5; no definite D call. The ends were cut back, 4 bases at V and 1 base at J, with 8 bases in the middle. Germline values: CDR1 MNHEY, CDR2 SVGAGI. The CDR3 is made up of 14 amino acids. The DNA for the CDR3 is TGTGCCAGCAGTTTAGGAGGGAGCAATCAGCCCCAGCATTTT. Translation gives CASSLGGSNQPQHF.